A selection of T cell receptor beta chains follows, all from one sample in a study of blood T cell repertoires in COVID-19. TCRdb's table, derived via immunoSEQ multiplex PCR, lists solely in-frame clones and lacks some. Of some 190,000 clones listed, around 76% are singletons. Sequencing input: peripheral blood. Every receptor here comes from a woman aged 45-59 years with active or convalescent COVID-19. Each CDR3 is given with its conserved first and last residue.

length: 13
V: TRBV4-2
J: TRBJ1-1
CDR3: CASSQGARAEAFF

length: 14
V: TRBV19
J: TRBJ2-5
CDR3: CASTPSGKWETQYF

length: 12
V: TRBV27
J: TRBJ2-2
CDR3: CASSDTRGELFF

length: 15
V: TRBV5-4
J: TRBJ2-2
CDR3: CASSPPGHPTGELFF

length: 14
V: TRBV6-5
J: TRBJ1-4
CDR3: CASSYGGSNEKLFF

length: 15
V: TRBV6-5
J: TRBJ2-7
CDR3: CASAQGQGVGYEQYF

length: 13
V: TRBV27
J: TRBJ1-1
CDR3: CASQGRANTEAFF

length: 16
V: TRBV2
J: TRBJ2-1
CDR3: CASSEEAGVPYNEQFF

length: 13
V: TRBV30
J: TRBJ2-5
CDR3: CACQAAGGETQYF

length: 15
V: TRBV7-2
J: TRBJ1-6
CDR3: CASSSGAPYNSPLHF

length: 14
V: TRBV27
J: TRBJ1-5
CDR3: CASSLKYSNQPQHF

length: 15
V: TRBV19
J: TRBJ2-1
CDR3: CASSPGTGAYNEQFF

length: 15
V: TRBV29-1
J: TRBJ1-1
CDR3: CSVEDRGQGNTEAFF

length: 14
V: TRBV7-9
J: TRBJ2-7
CDR3: CASSSGQTTYEQYF

length: 13
V: TRBV2
J: TRBJ1-1
CDR3: CASSEFGDREAFF

length: 14
V: TRBV6-5
J: TRBJ1-1
CDR3: CASSYGGGGTEAFF

length: 13
V: TRBV6-6
J: TRBJ2-5
CDR3: CASRLDNRGTQYF

length: 14
V: TRBV30
J: TRBJ1-1
CDR3: CAWSYRTGLNEAFF

length: 16
V: TRBV4-1
J: TRBJ2-7
CDR3: CASSQDQGGLSTEQYF

length: 14
V: TRBV27
J: TRBJ2-7
CDR3: CASRGLAGVYEQYF

length: 16
V: TRBV7-9
J: TRBJ2-3
CDR3: CASSLASGGLADTQYF

length: 16
V: TRBV7-2
J: TRBJ1-1
CDR3: CASSLASRTVNTEAFF

length: 13
V: TRBV30
J: TRBJ2-7
CDR3: CAWSGPGGDEQYF

length: 15
V: TRBV18
J: TRBJ2-2
CDR3: CASSPGFGGTGELFF

length: 11
V: TRBV29-1
J: TRBJ1-1
CDR3: CSGGHGGAAFF